This T cell receptor (beta chain) stems from a study of cytomegalovirus exposure and HLA in healthy donors (TCRdb year 2017). As for the study more broadly: According to an earlier analysis of 587 of the donors, about 179 million T cells yielded over 90 million unique TCR beta sequences and about 300 Gb of sequence data. About 310 gigabases of sequencing data and tens of millions of unique TCR sequences were included in an early release covering several hundred HLA-typed donors. Among the approximately 430 genotyped donors, roughly 80% belonged to the genetic ancestry cluster associated with self-reported Caucasian donors. The study aimed to test whether cataloging public T cell receptors could reveal signatures of past pathogen exposure. Using immunosequencing, the study profiled T cell repertoires from around 670 subjects and related those repertoires to cytomegalovirus serostatus. Besides the first cohort of around 670 subjects, a separate validation cohort made up of 120 different subjects was used. The study combined high-throughput TCR immunosequencing, statistical association of individual TCRs with disease status, and machine learning to predict cytomegalovirus infection status. In a later analysis, previously published TCR beta repertoires from fewer than 750 donors were re-analyzed and high-resolution HLA genotyping was added so that TCR occurrence patterns could be studied. Rather than drawing on any new phenotypic data, the later analysis identified candidate immune exposures from TCR beta sequences and the way those sequences occurred across donors. To decide whether each TCR beta V gene segment behaved as functional or pseudogenic, an earlier analysis of 587 of the donors relied on high-throughput TCR beta sequencing. Donor age, sex, ethnicity and CMV serostatus were compiled together with the repertoire data. In a later genetic analysis, genome-wide SNP genotypes for about three fifths of the 666 donors were used, and that subset was treated as a discovery cohort. Every discovery cohort repertoire had been produced on one sequencing platform. HLA typing covered class I and class II loci at four-digit resolution. The number of typed donors differed by locus: about 620-630 for A, B, C, DRB1 and DQB1; 500 to 550 for DQA1; approximately 600 for DPA1; and 400 to 480 for DPB1. Four or five DR-DQ haplotypes were handled as single units for association and clustering because linkage in the cohort was strong. On average, over 200,000 unique TCR beta nucleotide sequences were sequenced per donor among about 400 genotyped donors of the cohort, with roughly 18% of those sequences being non-productive.

What the research found in general, with its limitations: A later analysis associated about 17,000 TCR beta sequences with specific HLA alleles at a false discovery rate of 0.05. Strong co-occurrence of HLA alleles, especially DR and DQ, made assigning TCR associations to individual alleles difficult. The 87-base-pair reads could not distinguish some IMGT-functional V segments, including TRBV6-2 and TRBV6-3, so those segments were excluded. The earlier analysis of approximately 560 of the donors excluded 15 to 20 rarely observed V segments, including chromosome 9 orphons, because counts were too low. Most TCR sequences were observed very rarely across donors, whereas some public TCRs were present in many individuals. The sequencing pipeline was judged likely to have produced a cluster of highly shared sequence variants as a technical artifact. It was suggested by the authors that the approach could potentially be generalized to other disease states and immunological phenotypes. The only immune exposure information available for the cohort was CMV serostatus. In a later analysis, TCR association rates were found to vary across HLA loci, with the most associated TCRs seen for DRB1 alleles and the fewest for HLA-C alleles. In a later analysis, several top co-occurrence clusters were reported to appear linked to parvovirus B19, influenza, CMV and Epstein-Barr virus. In a later genetic analysis, a missense DCLRE1C variant was associated with V-gene and J-gene trimming of TCR beta chains, and the association was replicated in an independent cohort. Correlated functional status among segregating V segments might be attributable to linkage disequilibrium, but an unknown experimental factor could not be ruled out. Compared with equally common non-associated chains, HLA-associated TCR beta chains in a later analysis were more clonally expanded and had lower generation probabilities. The presence/absence analyses assumed that sequencing depth was roughly uniform across donors, and that assumption may not be true. The classifier was reported to diagnose cytomegalovirus status with high specificity and sensitivity in both the original cohort and the validation cohort. In a later genetic analysis, fewer N-insertions in productive TCRs were reported among donors in an Asian-associated ancestry cluster than the 666-donor mean. HLA typing was unavailable for some donors at each locus, so association tests used only the typed subset. In this cohort, only TCR beta chains were sequenced, and detectable features were limited by the absence of alpha or paired-chain data. An earlier analysis of some 560 of the donors showed that most TCR beta V segments appeared in productive rearrangements either about 87% or about 30% of the time, which broadly matched IMGT annotations. In vitro tests confirmed that a few of the cytomegalovirus-associated TCR beta chains recognize cytomegalovirus antigens. The study listed 150 to 200 TCR beta chains as associated with cytomegalovirus. In a later analysis, most CMV-associated TCR beta chains were found to appear HLA-restricted, with HLA associations seemingly driven largely by CMV exposure. A further reported finding was that TCR beta sequences accurately predicted the HLA-A and HLA-B alleles for most subjects in the first cohort.

Library preparation used the immunoSEQ multiplex PCR assay. For the multiplex PCR, a mixture combining 60 forward primers for TCR Vbeta segments and 13 reverse primers for TCR Jbeta segments was used. The CDR3 region of rearranged TCR beta genes was amplified from genomic DNA with a multiplex PCR assay. Amplified TCR beta libraries were sequenced as 87-base-pair reads on the Illumina HiSeq System. In the source study's methods: Across the roughly 700 repertoires, a later analysis counted 75 million to 90 million unique TCR beta chains, 8.5 million to 12 million of which were shared by at least two donors. A nearest-neighbor algorithm error-corrected the raw reads and collapsed the reads into unique sequences, merging closely related sequences to remove PCR and sequencing errors. Alignment of CDR3 sequences to IMGT reference sequences was used to assign V, D and J gene segments. For a sequence to be retained, a match of at least six nucleotides was required to both a V gene segment and a J gene segment. A rearrangement was called productive if the CDR3 had no stop codons and remained in frame with V and J, and every other rearrangement was called non-productive. CDR3 was defined according to IMGT convention as the region running from the second conserved V-encoded cysteine to the conserved J-encoded phenylalanine. The earlier analysis of a few hundred of the donors excluded any sequence lacking an unambiguous match to a single V gene segment. An earlier analysis of approximately 590 of the donors called V segments functional above 56.7% productive rearrangements and segregating when the between-donor standard deviation exceeded 5%. A statistical classification framework was built for diagnosing cytomegalovirus status from the catalog of TCR beta chain sequences. V and J gene assignment, in a later analysis, came from comparing TCR nucleotide sequences with IMGT/GENE-DB human TR gene sequences. The TCRdist pipeline was used in a later analysis to assign CDR3 sequences and most-parsimonious VDJ recombination scenarios. A later analysis defined each TCR beta chain by its CDR3 amino acid sequence plus V-gene family, and excluded reads lacking a unique V-gene family. To address suspected cross-contamination and a sequencing artifact, a later analysis removed several hundred highly shared, low-generation-probability nucleotide sequences. In a later analysis, a clonal expansion index was calculated for each public chain from normalized within-repertoire ranks of inferred template counts. A later analysis computed generation probabilities with a VDJ recombination model fitted to out-of-frame rearrangements, and checked the results against IGoR. In a later analysis, TCR-TCR, TCR-HLA and TCR-CMV co-occurrence was scored with hypergeometric tests, and a repertoire-size bias correction was applied to TCR pairs. A later analysis estimated false discovery rates by permuting HLA or CMV assignments 20 times. In a later analysis, co-occurring TCRs were grouped using DBSCAN, and TCRdist sequence similarity was added for clustering within HLA-allele-positive subsets. Co-occurrence clustering excluded repertoires with fewer than 30,000 or more than 120,000 public chains, plus five with anomalous nucleotide sharing. TCRdb mirrors the immuneACCESS table, restricted to in-frame sequences. Some clones are absent from its copies; in checked studies, under half trace to an unresolved V gene, and the reason for the others is unknown. Clonal size and the V and J genes are those of that table, whereas D and trimming came from the DNA. Across this sample there are roughly 150,000 clones, with about three quarters seen only once. Jointly, the top ten make up about 13% of the sample.

From a lookup of the germline V gene (reference sequence), CDR1 and CDR2 are LNHNV and YYDKDF. The CDR3 holds 14 amino acids from the cysteine to the phenylalanine. CDR3 DNA only is kept here, 42 bases in frame from base 1. V loses 2 bases, J loses 1 base, and the germline ends lie 9 bases apart. In total, 666 healthy bone marrow donors made up the cohort. At the time of sampling, every cohort member was nominally healthy, though immune exposures that went unrecorded were likely present. The donor was CMV seropositive and belonged to the group of around 300 seropositive cohort members. A peripheral blood sample was provided by each donor, and peripheral blood mononuclear cells were used for TCR beta sequencing. Genomic DNA was extracted from the blood cell samples with the Qiagen DNeasy Blood Extraction Kit. In regard to this clone: The antigen it recognizes is unknown. Nothing much larger sits one base from this clone, and base qualities are not available.

The sequence was obtained from a man aged 40-49 years in good health and CMV-seropositive. The sequenced sample was PBMCs. The V and J segments used are TRBV15 and TRBJ2-7; perhaps TRBD1 is the D gene, with 5 bases matching. The DNA reads TGTGCCACCAGCAGACAGGGTATTTCCTACGAGCAGTACTTC. This encodes CATSRQGISYEQYF.